This T cell receptor beta chain was profiled in a study of Ad26.COV2.S vaccination and SARS-CoV-2 variants. At the level of the study: Ad26.COV2.S shots went into the muscle once or twice, 56 days apart. Overall study findings and caveats: Placebo recipients showed lower spike-specific TCR breadth than vaccinees. Substantial response breadth was reportedly seen for spike-specific CD8+ and CD4+ T cells after vaccination. Possibly, TCR breadth and depth analyses underestimated total T cell responses.

The CDR3 consists of 15 residues. The method was immunoSEQ multiplex PCR; TCRdb's version includes in-frame clones alone and lacks a portion of them. The table has 360,000 or so clones, roughly 87% seen once. About this clone: Its specificity is not known.

This sample's treatment: some 20 received Ad26.COV2.S at low or high dose, single or two shots; roughly five received placebo; per-sample allocation not given. The investigators took samples on day 63 after the first vaccine or placebo injection. This clonotype was obtained from a person between 18 and 60 years old who received the Ad26.COV2.S COVID-19 vaccine or a placebo. The chain is built from TRBV21-1 and TRBJ1-5; the table names TRBD1, a call not compared with the DNA. TRBV21-1 is an annotated pseudogene. The sequences come from peripheral blood, collected in a trial of Ad26.COV2.S vaccine versus placebo. The CDR3 region is CASVIQGYSNQPQHF. In DNA, the CDR3 is TGTGCCAGCGTAATACAGGGTTATAGCAATCAGCCCCAGCATTTT.